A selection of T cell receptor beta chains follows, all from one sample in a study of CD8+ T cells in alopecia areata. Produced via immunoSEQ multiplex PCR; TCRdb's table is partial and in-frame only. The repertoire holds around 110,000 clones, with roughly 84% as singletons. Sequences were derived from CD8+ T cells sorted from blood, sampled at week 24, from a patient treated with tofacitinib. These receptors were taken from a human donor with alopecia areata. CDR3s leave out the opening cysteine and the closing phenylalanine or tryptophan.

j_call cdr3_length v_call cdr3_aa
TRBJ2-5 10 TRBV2 ASSEGGLTQY
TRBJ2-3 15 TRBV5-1 ASSLGETGSLADTQY
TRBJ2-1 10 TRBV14 ASSGGRIEQF
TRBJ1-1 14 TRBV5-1 ASSPRDRTGFSEAF
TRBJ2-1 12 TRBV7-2 ASSLKSGYNEQF
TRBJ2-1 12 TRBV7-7 ASSSSGDDNEQF
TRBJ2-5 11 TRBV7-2 ASSLAGPETQY
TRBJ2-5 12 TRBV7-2 ASSLTGFGETQY
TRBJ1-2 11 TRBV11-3 ASSPRTAYGYT
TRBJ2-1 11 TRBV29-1 SVAPPGYNEQF
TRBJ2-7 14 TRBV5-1 ASSGRQGRSSYEQY
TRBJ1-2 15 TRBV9 ASSVVFSTGLSYGYT
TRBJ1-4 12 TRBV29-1 SVEGGDINEKLF